The 21 T cell receptor beta chains below come from one sample, sequenced in a study of T cells in Graves' hyperthyroidism and ophthalmopathy. Amplified TCR beta CDR3 regions came from RNA transcripts. The primer set for the first-round RT-PCR of the TCR CDR3 was HTBI. Via MiXCR, TCRdb re-called the multiplex PCR reads, giving one row per CDR3 protein. The profile covers around 250,000 distinct CDR3 sequences, with roughly 15% appearing a single time and about an eighth taken by the ten largest. Sequencing used blood. Receptors originate from a woman aged 40 to 50 with Graves' hyperthyroidism that later progressed to Graves' ophthalmopathy.

In this sample, this clonotype turned up many times. This sequence joins TRBV11-3 and TRBJ2-1; D is possibly TRBD2 (5 bases). CDR1 SGHNT and CDR2 YENEEA come from the germline V gene. V gave up 6 bases and J gave up 8 bases, with 14 bases separating them. The CDR3 extends over 13 amino acids. CDR3 nucleotides: TGTGCCAGCAGGGGGAAGGACTTGCATGAGCAGTTCTTC. Translating gives CASRGKDLHEQFF.

At least ten counts were recorded for this clonotype. The genes are TRBV2 and TRBJ2-7, with D unclear. The CDR3 is 15 amino acids. V was clipped by 6 bases and J by 3 bases, with 18 bases between them. CDR1 and CDR2 from the germline V gene are SNHLY and FYNNEI. The CDR3 loop is CASRARRILDYEQYF. The CDR3 DNA reads as TGTGCCAGCAGGGCGAGGCGTATCCTAGACTACGAGCAGTACTTC. The whole variable domain, remainder taken from reference TRBV2 and TRBJ2-7, is EPEVTQTPSHQVTQMGQEVILRCVPISNHLYFYWYRQILGQKVEFLVSFYNNEISEKSEIFDDQFSVERPDGSNFTLKIRSTKLEDSAMYFCASRARRILDYEQYFGPGTRLTVT.

This clonotype occurred many times. This chain uses TRBV20-1 with TRBJ2-7; 9 positions agree with TRBD1. V gave up 4 bases and J gave up 3 bases; unmatched junction bases: 4. The CDR3 has 13 amino acids. Germline values: CDR1 DFQATT, CDR2 SNEGSKA (reference sequence). The CDR3 DNA reads as TGCAGTGCTAACCCGACAGGGGGCTACGAGCAGTACTTC. Translation gives CSANPTGGYEQYF.

This clonotype was seen repeatedly, ten times or more. This chain uses TRBV2 with TRBJ1-5, with D possibly TRBD1 on 6 matching bases. CDR1 is SNHLY and CDR2 is FYNNEI in the germline V gene. V lost 4 bases and J 6 bases, leaving 10 bases between the germline ends. The CDR3 runs to 13 residues. For the CDR3, the DNA is TGTGCCAGCAGTGCAGGGGTAAGTCAGCCCCAGCATTTT. Translated, it gives CASSAGVSQPQHF.

On this clonotype itself: This clone may be a read error of a much larger clone one base away. The chain carries TRBV4-1 and TRBJ2-1, with 9 bases matching TRBD2. The CDR3 has 17 amino acids. CDR1 is MGHRA and CDR2 is YSYEKL in the germline V gene. The CDR3 is CANSHTGLASSYNEQFF. The CDR3, as DNA: TGCGCCAACAGCCATACCGGACTAGCGAGCTCCTACAATGAGCAGTTCTTC.

This clonotype came up a few times. This chain links TRBV25-1 with TRBJ1-2, with D possibly being TRBD1 (5 bases). V lost 5 bases, J lost 8 bases, and 15 bases lay in between. The germline V gene encodes CDR1 MGHDK and CDR2 SYGVNS. This CDR3 is 13 amino acids long. This chain's CDR3 is CASSPQGRQGYTF. DNA of the CDR3: TGTGCCAGCAGTCCGCAGGGACGGCAAGGCTACACCTTC.

This clonotype has a count of ten or more. The chain links TRBV12-3 or TRBV12-4 to TRBJ2-5; TRBD1 agrees at 11 bases. This CDR3 is 15 amino acids long. The ends lost 5 bases at V and 8 bases at J; junction bases unmatched: 10. The CDR3 DNA reads as TGTGCCAGCAGTCCCAAATGGGGGACAGGGGGAACCCAGTACTTC. It encodes CASSPKWGTGGTQYF.

The chain links TRBV27 to TRBJ1-6, with D maybe TRBD1 (6 bases). The germline V and J ends were trimmed by 1 base and 8 bases, with 9 bases remaining between them. This CDR3 region has 14 residues. Germline CDR1 reads MNHEY; CDR2 reads SMNVEV (reference sequence). In DNA form, the CDR3 reads TGTGCCAGCAGTTTATGGCAGGGGCATTCACCCCTCCACTTT. This sequence encodes CASSLWQGHSPLHF.

A word on this clonotype: No conserved phenylalanine or tryptophan is present at the end of the CDR3, so a read error is the likely explanation. This sequence joins TRBV4-1 and TRBJ2-7, with D perhaps TRBD1 (6 bases). Germline V lookup: CDR1 MGHRA, CDR2 YSYEKL. This CDR3 spans 14 amino acids. V lost 4 bases to trimming and J lost 2 bases, with 12 bases between them. The CDR3 reads CASSLRDTAYEQYL. In DNA form, the CDR3 reads TGCGCCAGCAGCCTCCGGGACACAGCCTACGAGCAGTACTTA.

This clonotype showed up many times. The chain is built from TRBV20-1 and TRBJ2-7; TRBD1 or TRBD2 may be the D gene (5 bases each). This CDR3 comprises 15 residues. The germline V and J ends were trimmed by 1 base and 3 bases, with 16 bases remaining between them. Germline V gene sequence: CDR1 DFQATT, CDR2 SNEGSKA (reference sequence). The CDR3 coding sequence is TGCAGTGCTAGAGCGGGACGTTTTACCAGCTACGAGCAGTACTTC. This encodes CSARAGRFTSYEQYF.

This clonotype showed up many times. J is TRBJ2-3 and V is TRBV6-5; D remains unclear. The CDR3 covers 14 residues. The V gene's germline CDR1 is MNHEY and CDR2 SVGAGI. V gave up 0 bases and J gave up 3 bases, with 7 bases separating them. The CDR3 protein is CASSYSPNTDTQYF. The CDR3 DNA follows: TGTGCCAGCAGTTACTCGCCCAATACAGATACGCAGTATTTT.

This clonotype was recorded many times. The chain recombines TRBV20-1 with TRBJ2-3; D not resolved. Per germline, CDR1 DFQATT and CDR2 SNEGSKA (reference sequence). With 6 bases removed from V and 4 bases from J, the gap between germline ends came to 11 bases. CDR3 length: 12 amino acids. The CDR3: CSAPYLADTQYF. The CDR3 nucleotides are TGCAGTGCGCCGTACCTCGCAGATACGCAGTATTTT.

This rearrangement joins TRBV7-9 to TRBJ2-1; 8 bases are a match to TRBD2. The germline V gene has CDR1 SEHNR and CDR2 FQNEAQ (reference sequence). V was clipped by 4 bases and J by 7 bases; unmatched bases: 12. The CDR3 sequence is 16 residues long. The CDR3 region has the DNA TGTGCCAGCAGCTGGTGGAGCGGGAGAGAAAGGAATGAGCAGTTCTTC. Protein: CASSWWSGRERNEQFF. Filled out from reference TRBV7-9 and TRBJ2-1, the complete variable domain reads DTGVSQNPRHKITKRGQNVTFRCDPISEHNRLYWYRQTLGQGPEFLTYFQNEAQLEKSRLLSDRFSAERPKGSFSTLEIQRTEQGDSAMYLCASSWWSGRERNEQFFGPGTRLTVL.

This clonotype was observed a handful of times. The CDR3 DNA sequence: TGTGCCAGCAGCCTGGGACAGGGATTGACTGAAGCTTTCTTT. This encodes CASSLGQGLTEAFF. The chain recombines TRBV7-9 with TRBJ1-1; 9 positions agree with TRBD1. Germline CDR1 SEHNR, CDR2 FQNEAQ (reference sequence). The CDR3 consists of 14 residues. Trimming removed 5 bases from V and 5 bases from J; junction bases left unmatched: 6.

About this clonotype: The junction departs from germline at one end; a sequencing error may be responsible. This chain connects TRBV6-1 to TRBJ2-1; tentative D call: TRBD1 (7 bases). Germline CDR1 and CDR2: MNHNS and SASEGT. The CDR3 contains 16 residues. The CDR3 DNA is TGTGCCAGCAGTACCCACAGGGGAGGATCCTACAGTGAGCAGTTCTTC. Its protein is CASSTHRGGSYSEQFF.

On this clonotype itself: This may stem from a read error, because a much larger clone lies one nucleotide away. The chain employs TRBV20-1 and TRBJ2-7; D might be TRBD2 (5 bases). Per the germline V gene, CDR1 is DFQATT and CDR2 is SNEGSKA (reference sequence). The CDR3 extends over 15 amino acids. The CDR3 sequence is CNAPLRAGNSYEQYF. The CDR3 nucleotides read TGCAATGCTCCACTGAGGGCGGGCAACTCCTACGAGCAGTACTTC.

Only a few counts were recorded for this clonotype. The CDR3 DNA is TGTGCCAGCAGTGAAGGGACAGCCAAAAATGAAAAACTGTTTTTT. This codes for CASSEGTAKNEKLFF. The genes are TRBV5-8 and TRBJ1-4, with TRBD1 matching 7 bases. Trimming cost V 5 bases and J 5 bases; bases outside gene matches: 9. The germline V gene has CDR1 SGHTS and CDR2 YDEGEE. The CDR3 runs to 15 residues.

This clonotype was detected ten times or more. The chain has TRBV7-3 and TRBJ2-5; 8 bases map to TRBD2. Germline CDR1 is SGHTA and CDR2 is FQGTGA. CDR3 size: 15 residues. The V segment lost 1 base and the J segment 4 bases; nucleotides outside the gene matches: 5. The CDR3 sequence: CASSLIGLAGETQYF. Here the CDR3 DNA reads TGTGCCAGCAGCTTAATAGGGCTAGCGGGAGAGACCCAGTACTTC.

This clonotype was recorded many times. V and J are TRBV28 and TRBJ2-6; D is ambiguous. CDR3 length equals 18 residues. Trimming stripped 4 bases from V and 0 bases from J, with 16 bases between. Germline-derived CDR1 and CDR2 are MDHEN and SYDVKM. The CDR3 nucleotides read TGTGCCAGCAGTTCCCTATGGGCGGATACCTCTGGGGCCAACGTCCTGACTTTC. This translates into CASSSLWADTSGANVLTF. The full variable domain, with the rest looked up from reference TRBV28 and TRBJ2-6, is DVKVTQSSRYLVKRTGEKVFLECVQDMDHENMFWYRQDPGLGLRLIYFSYDVKMKEKGDIPEGYSVSREKKERFSLILESASTNQTSMYLCASSSLWADTSGANVLTFGAGSRLTVL.

The chain links TRBV3-1 to TRBJ2-7; D unresolved. This CDR3 has 15 amino acids. CDR1 is LGHDT and CDR2 is YNNKEL in the germline V gene (reference sequence). Trimming removed 1 base from V and 2 bases from J, with 12 bases in between. In nucleotides, the CDR3 is TGTGCCAGCAGCCAAGTCCCCGCAGGAACCTACGAGCAGTACTTC. Its protein product is CASSQVPAGTYEQYF.

This clonotype was found many times. The gene calls are TRBV3-1 and TRBJ2-7; D is undetermined. In germline, CDR1 is LGHDT, CDR2 YNNKEL (reference sequence). The CDR3 sequence is 11 residues long. V shed 2 bases and J shed 6 bases, with 5 bases lying between them. Here the CDR3 reads CASSQLGEQYF. The CDR3 nucleotides read TGTGCCAGCAGCCAATTGGGCGAGCAGTACTTC.